This T cell receptor beta chain was captured in a study of T cells in Graves' hyperthyroidism and ophthalmopathy. Broader study findings: Ophthalmopathy onset followed model prediction by a median approximately six months. Most expanded thyroid clonotypes above 0.001 also appeared in blood.

TCR beta CDR3 sequences were amplified from RNA transcripts. When the TCR CDR3 underwent first-round RT-PCR, the HTBI primer set was used. TCRdb called the multiplex PCR reads again in MiXCR, with one record for every CDR3 protein. The top ten clones hold around 7% of a sample with fewer than 650,000 distinct CDR3 sequences, 11% to 15% of them seen once. Ophthalmopathy cases met thresholds of Clinical Activity Score at least 3, NOSPECS grade at least 4 and duration under 3 months. Uncontrolled infection, other autoimmune disease, pregnancy or lactation disqualified patients from enrolment. With regard to this clonotype: The antigen is not known.

The sequence was collected from a woman under 30 with Graves' ophthalmopathy. The sequencing sample was made of blood.

The DNA for the CDR3 is TGTGCCAGCAGCCAGCCCTCCAGGGTAATCGACGAGCAGTACTTC. This gives the protein CASSQPSRVIDEQYF. The gene calls are TRBV3-1 and TRBJ2-7; D perhaps matches TRBD1 (5 bases). There are 15 residues in the CDR3. Per germline, CDR1 LGHDT and CDR2 YNNKEL (reference sequence). Trimming pared 3 bases from V and 5 bases from J, leaving 17 bases between.